The 5 T cell receptor beta chains in this list originate from one sample, sequenced in a study of T cells in Graves' hyperthyroidism and ophthalmopathy. TCR beta CDR3 sequences were amplified from RNA transcripts. With the HTBI primer set, the TCR CDR3 went through a first round of RT-PCR. MiXCR, applied by TCRdb to the multiplex PCR reads, yields one record per CDR3 protein. The sample shows around 720,000 distinct CDR3 sequences, 30% to 40% of them seen only once. The sample taken for sequencing was blood. The receptors shown here come from a woman in her forties with Graves' hyperthyroidism.

With regard to this clonotype: One end of the junction fails to match germline, which may point to a read error. The gene calls are TRBV5-1 and TRBJ1-1, with a tentative D call TRBD1 (5 bases). This CDR3 contains 12 residues. Germline V gene sequence: CDR1 SGHRS, CDR2 YFSETQ. The CDR3 coding sequence is TGTGCCAGCAGAGATATACCAGGGCCGGCTTTCTTT. Amino acids: CASRDIPGPAFF.

The V and J genes are TRBV7-9 and TRBJ1-2; tentative D call: TRBD1 (5 bases). The germline V gene encodes CDR1 SEHNR and CDR2 FQNEAQ (reference sequence). With 6 bases removed from V and 6 bases from J, the gap between germline ends came to 11 bases. This CDR3 has 12 amino acids. The CDR3 is CASSRAGNGYTF. The CDR3 nucleotides read TGTGCCAGCAGTCGTGCAGGGAATGGCTACACCTTC.

This clonotype was observed many times. J is TRBJ1-6 and V is TRBV5-4, with D hard to call. Germline CDR1 SGHNT, CDR2 YYREEE (reference sequence). The CDR3 runs 15 residues. Trimming took off 2 bases at V and 2 bases at J, with 8 bases between the two ends. CDR3 protein: CASSFRETYNSPLHF. For the CDR3, the DNA is TGTGCCAGCAGCTTTAGGGAAACCTATAATTCACCCCTCCACTTT. Together with reference TRBV5-4 and TRBJ1-6, the CDR3 gives the full variable domain: ETGVTQSPTHLIKTRGQQVTLRCSSQSGHNTVSWYQQALGQGPQFIFQYYREEENGRGNFPPRFSGLQFPNYSSELNVNALELDDSALYLCASSFRETYNSPLHFGNGTRLTVT.

This clonotype was found many times. This chain uses TRBV7-2 with TRBJ1-1, with D tentatively TRBD1 (5 bases). V dropped 5 bases and J dropped 5 bases, with 18 bases sitting between them. The CDR3 runs to 15 residues. The germline V gene has CDR1 SGHTA and CDR2 FQGNSA. CDR3 sequence: CASSVEQGTETEAFF. The CDR3 bases are TGTGCCAGCAGCGTAGAGCAGGGTACGGAGACTGAAGCTTTCTTT.

This clonotype appeared many times. V gene TRBV7-2 combines with J gene TRBJ1-5; TRBD1 might be the D (6 bases). The CDR3 runs 15 residues. Trimming took off 5 bases at V and 0 bases at J, with 11 bases between the two ends. The germline gives CDR1 SGHTA, CDR2 FQGNSA. This CDR3 reads CASSPRGTSNQPQHF. In DNA form, the CDR3 reads TGTGCCAGCAGCCCAAGGGGGACTAGCAATCAGCCCCAGCATTTT.